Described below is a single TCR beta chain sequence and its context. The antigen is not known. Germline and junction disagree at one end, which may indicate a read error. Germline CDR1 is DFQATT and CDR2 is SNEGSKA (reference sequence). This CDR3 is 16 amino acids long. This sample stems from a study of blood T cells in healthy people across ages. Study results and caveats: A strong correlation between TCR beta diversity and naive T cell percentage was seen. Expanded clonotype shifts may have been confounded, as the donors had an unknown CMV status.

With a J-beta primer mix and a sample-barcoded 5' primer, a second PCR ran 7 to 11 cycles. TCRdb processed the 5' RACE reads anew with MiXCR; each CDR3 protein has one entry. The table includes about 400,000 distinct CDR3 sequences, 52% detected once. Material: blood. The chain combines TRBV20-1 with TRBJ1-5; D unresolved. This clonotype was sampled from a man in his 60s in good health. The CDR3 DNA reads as TGCGGTGCTAGACCCCGGTACTCTTATAGCAATCAACCCCAGCATTTT. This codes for CGARPRYSYSNQPQHF.